The 9 T cell receptor beta chains in this list originate from one sample, sequenced in a study of blood T cell repertoires in COVID-19. Generated by immunoSEQ multiplex PCR, the TCRdb table keeps only in-frame clones and is missing some. This table has tens of thousands of clones, 75% to 80% appearing once. The source material was peripheral blood. Receptors were obtained from a human donor with active or convalescent COVID-19. The donor label of this sample is uncertain.

V and J are TRBV5-1 and TRBJ2-7; TRBD1 aligns across 10 bases. The trim removed 4 bases at V and 5 bases at J, leaving 6 bases unmatched. The CDR3 has 14 amino acids. CDR1 and CDR2 (germline): SGHRS, YFSETQ. The CDR3 here is CASSQRTGGHEQYF. CDR3 sequence (DNA): TGCGCCAGCAGCCAACGGACAGGGGGACACGAGCAGTACTTC.

This chain connects TRBV15 to TRBJ2-2, with D tentatively TRBD1 (6 bases). Germline lookup yields CDR1 LNHNV and CDR2 YYDKDF (reference sequence). The CDR3 consists of 16 residues. Trimming shortened V by 3 bases and J by 1 base, and 12 bases separated the two germline ends. CDR3 sequence: CATSRLQGVNTGELFF. Written as DNA, the CDR3 is TGTGCCACCAGCAGGCTACAGGGTGTGAACACCGGGGAGCTGTTTTTT.

The chain carries TRBV28 and TRBJ1-5; tentatively, D is TRBD1 (5 bases). Between the trimmed V and J ends, which lost 4 bases and 6 bases, there was a span of 16 bases. The CDR3 covers 15 residues. The germline CDR1 and CDR2 sequences are MDHEN and SYDVKM. CDR3 loop: CASSSGEGGSQPQHF. The CDR3 DNA reads TGTGCCAGCAGTTCGGGGGAGGGAGGAAGTCAGCCCCAGCATTTT.

The chain recombines TRBV28 with TRBJ1-1; D remains ambiguous. The CDR3 totals 12 residues. The germline V and J ends were trimmed by 6 bases and 1 base, with 6 bases remaining between them. In germline, CDR1 is MDHEN, CDR2 SYDVKM. Here the CDR3 reads CASSLKNTEAFF. As DNA, the CDR3 is TGTGCCAGCAGCCTAAAGAACACTGAAGCTTTCTTT.

The chain has TRBV2 and TRBJ2-5, with D possibly matching TRBD2 (6 bases). V shed 9 bases and J shed 4 bases, with 18 bases lying between them. The CDR3 has 14 amino acids. Germline assignment: CDR1 SNHLY and CDR2 FYNNEI. The CDR3 region is CASIRERVSETQYF. DNA for the CDR3: TGTGCCAGTATCCGGGAGAGGGTCTCAGAGACCCAGTACTTC.

The chain carries TRBV6-2 or TRBV6-3 and TRBJ2-5; D remains ambiguous. Trimming shortened V by 3 bases and J by 2 bases, and 10 bases separated the two germline ends. Germline values: CDR1 MNHEY, CDR2 SVGEGT. There are 14 residues in the CDR3. The CDR3 spells CASSYFGPQETQYF. CDR3 nucleotides: TGTGCCAGCAGTTATTTTGGGCCGCAAGAGACCCAGTACTTC.

The rearrangement uses TRBV30 and TRBJ2-7; TRBD2 matches 9 bases. Germline CDR1 reads GTSNPN; CDR2 reads SVGIG (reference sequence). V shed 5 bases and J 7 bases; nucleotides not matched to a gene: 15. The CDR3 length is 15 residues. The CDR3 coding sequence is TGTGCCTGGGAGGAAAGGAGACTAGCGGCGGGAGAGCAGTACTTC. Translation gives CAWEERRLAAGEQYF. The full variable domain, completed using reference TRBV30 and TRBJ2-7, is SQTIHQWPATLVQPVGSPLSLECTVEGTSNPNLYWYRQAAGRGLQLLFYSVGIGQISSEVPQNLSASRPQDRQFILSSKKLLLSDSGFYLCAWEERRLAAGEQYFGPGTRLTVT.

The CDR3 DNA is TGTGCCAGCAGTGAAGGTTGGGGGCGGGGAGGGTATACGCAGTATTTT. Protein: CASSEGWGRGGYTQYF. The chain recombines TRBV6-1 with TRBJ2-3, with D possibly TRBD2 on 7 matching bases. Trimming left V 1 base short and J 7 bases short, with 18 bases between. The CDR3 is 16 residues long. Germline lookup yields CDR1 MNHNS and CDR2 SASEGT.

This rearrangement joins TRBV5-6 to TRBJ2-7; 7 bases map to TRBD1. The V gene end was trimmed by 5 bases and the J gene end by 12 bases; junction bases not matched to a gene: 17. The CDR3 totals 14 residues. Germline loops: CDR1 SGHDT, CDR2 YYEEEE. The CDR3 sequence is CASRREGQRLRVYF. The CDR3 DNA reads TGTGCCAGCAGGAGAGAGGGACAGCGACTACGTGTGTACTTC.